These 30 T cell receptor beta chains came from one sample sequenced in a study of identical twins. TCRdb processed the 5' RACE reads anew with MiXCR; each CDR3 protein has one entry. The sample holds roughly 710,000 distinct CDR3 sequences, 5.5% to 7.5% seen once. Material for sequencing was naive T cells sorted from blood. The receptors were sampled from a man younger than 30 in good health.

This clonotype has more than one count but fewer than ten. This chain links TRBV7-9 with TRBJ2-7; the match to TRBD2 covers 10 bases. Germline V gene lookup returns CDR1 SEHNR and CDR2 FQNEAQ (reference sequence). The CDR3 length is 14 residues. Trimming took 6 bases from V and 7 from J; bases not matched to a gene: 9. The CDR3 DNA sequence: TGTGCCAGCAGATCTAGCGGGAGATGGGGGGAGCAGTACTTC. It specifies CASRSSGRWGEQYF.

The chain joins TRBV7-6 to TRBJ2-3; 13 positions match TRBD2. V shed 4 bases, J shed 6 bases, and the junction held 4 bases outside the gene matches. This CDR3 has 15 amino acids. CDR1 and CDR2 (germline): SGHVS, FNYEAQ. For the CDR3, the DNA is TGTGCCAGCAGCTGGACTAGCGGGAGATTGGATACGCAGTATTTT. The encoded protein is CASSWTSGRLDTQYF.

This clonotype occurred a few times. The genes are TRBV18 and TRBJ2-5; the match to TRBD2 covers 7 bases. Per germline, CDR1 KGHSH and CDR2 LQKENI. The V segment lost 0 bases and the J segment 4 bases; nucleotides outside the gene matches: 5. The CDR3 has 15 amino acids. The CDR3 DNA is TGTGCCAGCTCACCACCTTCGGGAGGTACAGAGACCCAGTACTTC. It yields the protein CASSPPSGGTETQYF.

The table lists this clonotype with many counts. This chain links TRBV5-8 with TRBJ2-1; tentative D call: TRBD1 (5 bases). This CDR3 is built from 11 residues. Germline V gene lookup returns CDR1 SGHTS and CDR2 YDEGEE. Trimming pared 5 bases from V and 15 bases from J, leaving 15 bases between. The CDR3, as DNA: TGTGCCAGCAGTTATTTCTCAACAGGGTTCTTC. It yields the protein CASSYFSTGFF.

This clonotype occurred many times. The genes are TRBV5-1 and TRBJ2-3; D perhaps matches TRBD2 (6 bases). The CDR3 length is 16 residues. Trimming cost V 1 base and J 4 bases, with 16 bases left between them. The germline CDR1 and CDR2 sequences are SGHRS and YFSETQ. The DNA of the CDR3 is TGCGCCAGCAGCTTGACCCGGGACTCGTCCCCAGATACGCAGTATTTT. This translates into CASSLTRDSSPDTQYF.

This clonotype showed up just a few times. V is TRBV6-6 and J is TRBJ2-5; D unclear. The CDR3 is made up of 11 amino acids. CDR1 is MNHNY, CDR2 SVGAGI, per germline (reference sequence). With 7 bases removed from V and 7 bases from J, the gap between germline ends came to 10 bases. The DNA for the CDR3 is TGTGCCAGCACCTTCGGGCTGACCCAGTACTTC. Its protein product is CASTFGLTQYF.

The chain carries TRBV2 and TRBJ1-6; tentatively, D is TRBD1 (5 bases). Germline CDR1 reads SNHLY; CDR2 reads FYNNEI. The length of the CDR3 is 15 residues. Trimming shortened V by 0 bases and J by 6 bases, and 9 bases separated the two germline ends. The CDR3 DNA follows: TGTGCCAGCAGTGAAGCGGGCGACAGTAATTCACCCCTCCACTTT. Translation: CASSEAGDSNSPLHF. The complete variable domain, with remaining parts taken from reference TRBV2 and TRBJ1-6, reads EPEVTQTPSHQVTQMGQEVILRCVPISNHLYFYWYRQILGQKVEFLVSFYNNEISEKSEIFDDQFSVERPDGSNFTLKIRSTKLEDSAMYFCASSEAGDSNSPLHFGNGTRLTVT.

Many counts were recorded for this clonotype. The rearrangement links TRBV10-3 to TRBJ2-2; D not certain. Trimming left V 4 bases short and J 0 bases short, with 9 bases between. From germline, CDR1 is ENHRY and CDR2 SYGVKD. The CDR3 loop spans 15 amino acids. The CDR3 nucleotides read TGTGCCATCAGTGGGGCCTGGTCGAACACCGGGGAGCTGTTTTTT. Encoded protein: CAISGAWSNTGELFF.

This clonotype was found a few times. The V call is TRBV10-1, the J call TRBJ2-3; D uncertain. Germline CDR1 WNHNN, CDR2 SYGVQD (reference sequence). The CDR3 runs 16 residues. The ends were cut back, 1 base at V and 1 base at J, with 12 bases in the middle. The CDR3 coding sequence is TGCGCCAGCAGTGAGTGGGCAGCCGGAGGCACAGATACGCAGTATTTT. Amino acid sequence: CASSEWAAGGTDTQYF.

Points on this clonotype: It may be a read error: a sequence one base away is much more abundant. The gene calls are TRBV20-1 and TRBJ2-3, with D maybe TRBD2 (6 bases). This CDR3 has 17 amino acids. Looked up from germline, CDR1 is DFQATT and CDR2 is SNEGSKA (reference sequence). The CDR3 loop reads CSVRDWRERGSADTQYF. The CDR3, as DNA: TGCAGTGTTAGAGATTGGAGGGAGAGGGGAAGCGCAGATACGCAGTATTTT.

This clonotype occurred many times. The chain combines TRBV12-3 or TRBV12-4 with TRBJ2-3, with a tentative D call TRBD2 (5 bases). V dropped 8 bases and J dropped 0 bases, with 9 bases sitting between them. The CDR3 loop spans 13 amino acids. In nucleotides, the CDR3 is TGTGCCAGCGGGCGGGTCAGCACAGATACGCAGTATTTT. It encodes CASGRVSTDTQYF.

This clonotype showed up many times. The chain carries TRBV5-1 and TRBJ2-1, with D possibly TRBD2 on 5 matching bases. CDR1 and CDR2 (germline): SGHRS, YFSETQ. V was shortened by 6 bases and J by 11 bases, with 15 bases between the two germline ends. This CDR3 contains 12 residues. CDR3 residues: CASTPDSKKQFF. CDR3 DNA: TGCGCCAGCACCCCGGACTCCAAAAAGCAGTTCTTC.

The J gene is TRBJ2-3, the V gene TRBV18; D tentatively reads TRBD1 or TRBD2 (5 bases each). The V end was cut by 2 bases, the J end by 5 bases, with 11 bases between. Germline V CDR1 and CDR2: KGHSH, LQKENI. The CDR3 is 14 amino acids. The CDR3 here is CASSPEGPGDTQYF. The CDR3 nucleotides read TGTGCCAGCTCACCAGAGGGGCCGGGAGATACGCAGTATTTT.

This clonotype showed up many times. This rearrangement joins TRBV12-3 or TRBV12-4 to TRBJ1-1, with D perhaps matching TRBD1 (5 bases). V lost 8 bases to trimming and J lost 3 bases, with 16 bases between them. This CDR3 is 14 amino acids long. Written as DNA, the CDR3 is TGTGCCAGCTCCGGGGGACGGTCGGACACTGAAGCTTTCTTT. It is translated as CASSGGRSDTEAFF.

V is TRBV4-1 and J is TRBJ2-7; 7 positions agree with TRBD1. CDR1 is MGHRA, CDR2 YSYEKL, per germline. Trimming at V came to 0 bases and at J to 5 bases, leaving 4 bases not matched to a gene. There are 14 residues in the CDR3. Here the CDR3 DNA reads TGCGCCAGCAGCCAAGATACAGGGGCGGACGAGCAGTACGTC. As protein: CASSQDTGADEQYV.

This clonotype appeared many times. The CDR3 sequence is CSVYRDQNGYTF. The CDR3 DNA is TGCAGCGTATACAGGGACCAAAATGGCTACACCTTC. This sequence joins TRBV29-1 and TRBJ1-2, with D perhaps TRBD1 (6 bases). CDR3 length: 12 residues. The V end was cut by 6 bases, the J end by 6 bases, with 14 bases between. The V gene's germline CDR1 is SQVTM and CDR2 ANQGSEA.

V is TRBV7-2 and J is TRBJ1-2; 9 bases are a match to TRBD1. The CDR3 totals 15 residues. Germline V CDR1 and CDR2: SGHTA, FQGNSA. V lost 2 bases, J lost 7 bases, and 8 bases stayed unmatched. CDR3 bases: TGTGCCAGCAGCTTAAAATCTGGGACAGGGTCTGGCTACACCTTC. It specifies CASSLKSGTGSGYTF.

This clonotype was seen a handful of times. The rearrangement uses TRBV6-1 and TRBJ2-2, with 10 bases that match TRBD2. After removal of 7 bases from V and 2 bases from J, the junction contained 7 bases not matched to a gene. Germline V lookup: CDR1 MNHNS, CDR2 SASEGT. This CDR3 is 16 amino acids long. DNA of the CDR3: TGTGCCAGCAACAAGCGGGAGGGATTAAACACCGGGGAGCTGTTTTTT. Residues: CASNKREGLNTGELFF.

This clonotype was observed many times. This rearrangement joins TRBV12-3 or TRBV12-4 to TRBJ1-5; TRBD1 agrees at 9 bases. Trimming cost V 6 bases and J 0 bases; bases outside gene matches: 6. CDR3 length: 16 amino acids. The CDR3 DNA sequence: TGTGCCAGCAGCCAAGGACAGGGGAATAGCAATCAGCCCCAGCATTTT. Residues: CASSQGQGNSNQPQHF.

This clonotype was seen many times. This chain joins TRBV27 and TRBJ2-3, with D unclear. CDR1 is MNHEY and CDR2 is SMNVEV in the germline V gene (reference sequence). The length of the CDR3 is 13 residues. Trimming cost V 7 bases and J 0 bases, with 8 bases left between them. CDR3 bases: TGTGCCAGCATCCCTACTAGCACAGATACGCAGTATTTT. As protein: CASIPTSTDTQYF.

This clonotype was found many times. The CDR3 DNA is TGCAGCGTTGCTACAGGGGGCCTTAATGAAAAACTGTTTTTT. It codes for CSVATGGLNEKLFF. The gene calls are TRBV29-1 and TRBJ1-4, with 9 nucleotides matching TRBD1. Germline trimming cut 4 bases from V and 4 bases from J; bases unmatched to any gene: 4. The V gene's germline CDR1 is SQVTM and CDR2 ANQGSEA. The CDR3 extends over 14 amino acids.

The chain links TRBV4-1 to TRBJ2-1, with 11 bases identical to TRBD2. Per germline, CDR1 MGHRA and CDR2 YSYEKL. The CDR3 loop spans 18 amino acids. The V gene end was trimmed by 0 bases and the J gene end by 3 bases; junction bases not matched to a gene: 7. CDR3 sequence reads: CASSQEKAGTSGYNEQFF. In DNA, the CDR3 is TGCGCCAGCAGCCAAGAAAAAGCCGGGACTAGCGGCTACAATGAGCAGTTCTTC.

This clonotype was counted at least ten times. The chain has TRBV4-3 and TRBJ2-5; D remains ambiguous. Germline assignment: CDR1 LGHNA and CDR2 YSLEER. The ends were cut back, 1 base at V and 4 bases at J, with 7 bases in the middle. This CDR3 is 13 amino acids long. The CDR3 nucleotides read TGCGCCAGCAGCCAAGTTCGGGCAGAGACCCAGTACTTC. This encodes CASSQVRAETQYF.

The J gene is TRBJ2-1, the V gene TRBV6-1; maybe TRBD2 (6 bases). V was trimmed by 6 bases and J by 7 bases, leaving 16 bases between them. CDR1 is MNHNS and CDR2 is SASEGT in the germline V gene. The CDR3 covers 14 residues. CDR3 nucleotides: TGTGCCAGCAGAGGGAGGAGGTGGGGAAATGAGCAGTTCTTC. Translated, it gives CASRGRRWGNEQFF.

This clonotype was counted at least ten times. The J gene is TRBJ2-1, the V gene TRBV20-1; D is possibly TRBD2 (6 bases). V gave up 0 bases and J gave up 3 bases, with 24 bases separating them. CDR1 is DFQATT, CDR2 SNEGSKA, per germline (reference sequence). The CDR3 is 19 residues long. CDR3 region: CSARDNGGRTKFIYNEQFF. DNA for the CDR3: TGCAGTGCTAGAGATAATGGAGGGAGGACCAAATTCATCTACAATGAGCAGTTCTTC.

The V and J genes are TRBV5-4 and TRBJ1-1; tentative D call: TRBD1 (5 bases). The CDR3 is 15 residues long. From germline, CDR1 is SGHNT and CDR2 YYREEE (reference sequence). Deletions cut 6 bases from V and 1 base from J, with 16 bases between. In DNA form, the CDR3 reads TGTGCCAGCATCAAATGGGGAGGGGCGAACACTGAAGCTTTCTTT. Translation gives CASIKWGGANTEAFF.

V gene TRBV11-2 combines with J gene TRBJ2-7; TRBD1 or TRBD2 may be the D gene (5 bases each). Trimming took off 5 bases at V and 7 bases at J, with 15 bases between the two ends. Looked up from germline, CDR1 is SGHAT and CDR2 is FQNNGV. This CDR3 region has 13 residues. DNA for the CDR3: TGTGCCAGCAGCCCTAGGGACCTTTGGGAGCAGTACGTC. It specifies CASSPRDLWEQYV.

This clonotype has ten or more counts. V and J are TRBV19 and TRBJ1-5; D ambiguous. The CDR3 is made up of 13 amino acids. Between the trimmed V and J ends, which lost 2 bases and 5 bases, there was a span of 7 bases. Germline lookup yields CDR1 LNHDA and CDR2 SQIVND (reference sequence). The CDR3 nucleotides are TGTGCCAGTAGTATATTCGGGGATCAGCCCCAGCATTTT. Residues: CASSIFGDQPQHF.

There are a few counts of this clonotype. This chain uses TRBV12-3 or TRBV12-4 with TRBJ2-1; D is unclear. The V and J ends lost 3 bases and 5 bases respectively, with 8 bases between them. The CDR3 length is 13 residues. The CDR3 DNA is TGTGCCAGCAGTTTCCCAGGACACAATGAGCAGTTCTTC. Translation gives CASSFPGHNEQFF.

This clonotype was observed at least ten times. This chain connects TRBV29-1 to TRBJ2-1, with 10 bases aligning to TRBD2. Unmatched junction bases numbered 2, after V lost 1 base and J lost 11 bases. CDR3 length: 12 residues. CDR1 is SQVTM, CDR2 ANQGSEA, per germline. In DNA form, the CDR3 reads TGCAGCGTTGAAGTACTAGCGGGAAAGCAGTTCTTC. Protein product: CSVEVLAGKQFF.